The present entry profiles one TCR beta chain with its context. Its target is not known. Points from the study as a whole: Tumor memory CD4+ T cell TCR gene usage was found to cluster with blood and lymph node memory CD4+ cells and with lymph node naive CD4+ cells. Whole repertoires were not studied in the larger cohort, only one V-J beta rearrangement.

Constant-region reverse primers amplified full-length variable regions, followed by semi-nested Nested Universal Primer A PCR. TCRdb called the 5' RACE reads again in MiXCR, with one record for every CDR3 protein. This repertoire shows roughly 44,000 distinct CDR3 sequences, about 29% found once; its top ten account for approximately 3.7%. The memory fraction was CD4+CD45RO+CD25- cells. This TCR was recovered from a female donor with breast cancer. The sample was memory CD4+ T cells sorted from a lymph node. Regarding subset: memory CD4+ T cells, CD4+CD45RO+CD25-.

CDR3 sequence (DNA): TGTGCCAGCAGCTCCGGGACACACCAAGAGACCCAGTACTTC. The encoded protein is CASSSGTHQETQYF. This chain links TRBV5-4 with TRBJ2-5; weak D call: TRBD1 (6 bases). Germline V gene sequence: CDR1 SGHNT, CDR2 YYREEE (reference sequence). The V gene lost 3 bases and the J gene lost 0 bases, with 9 bases spanning the gap. The CDR3 sequence is 14 residues long.